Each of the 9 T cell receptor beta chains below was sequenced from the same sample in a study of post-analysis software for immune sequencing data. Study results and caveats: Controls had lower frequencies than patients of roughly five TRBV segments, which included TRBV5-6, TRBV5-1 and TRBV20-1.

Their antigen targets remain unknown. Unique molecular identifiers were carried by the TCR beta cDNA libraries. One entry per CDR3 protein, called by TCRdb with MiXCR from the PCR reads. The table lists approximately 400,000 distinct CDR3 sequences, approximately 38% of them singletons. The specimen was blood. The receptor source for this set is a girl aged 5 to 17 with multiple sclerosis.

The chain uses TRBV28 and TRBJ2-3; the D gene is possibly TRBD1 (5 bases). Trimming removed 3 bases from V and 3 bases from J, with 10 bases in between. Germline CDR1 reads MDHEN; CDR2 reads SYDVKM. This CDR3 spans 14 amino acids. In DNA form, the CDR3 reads TGTGCCAGCAGTTTTCAGGGTTGGACAGATACGCAGTATTTT. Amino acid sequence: CASSFQGWTDTQYF.

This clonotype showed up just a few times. CDR3 in amino acids: CASRPYSTDTQYF. The CDR3 nucleotides read TGTGCCAGCAGGCCGTATAGCACAGATACGCAGTATTTT. This chain uses TRBV6-1 with TRBJ2-3; no clear D gene. The germline V gene encodes CDR1 MNHNS and CDR2 SASEGT. This CDR3 has 13 amino acids. The germline V and J ends were trimmed by 6 bases and 0 bases, with 7 bases remaining between them.

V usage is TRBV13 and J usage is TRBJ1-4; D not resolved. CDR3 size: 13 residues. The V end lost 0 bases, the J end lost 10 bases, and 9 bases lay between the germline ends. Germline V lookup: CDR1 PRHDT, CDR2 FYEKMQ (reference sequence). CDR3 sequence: CASSLGLEGKLFF. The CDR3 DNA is TGTGCCAGCAGCTTAGGGTTGGAGGGAAAACTGTTTTTT.

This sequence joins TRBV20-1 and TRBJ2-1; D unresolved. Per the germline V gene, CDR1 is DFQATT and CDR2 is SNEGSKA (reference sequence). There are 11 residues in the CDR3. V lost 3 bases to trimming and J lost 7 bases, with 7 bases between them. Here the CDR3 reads CSASHVNEQFF. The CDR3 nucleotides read TGCAGTGCTAGTCACGTGAATGAGCAGTTCTTC.

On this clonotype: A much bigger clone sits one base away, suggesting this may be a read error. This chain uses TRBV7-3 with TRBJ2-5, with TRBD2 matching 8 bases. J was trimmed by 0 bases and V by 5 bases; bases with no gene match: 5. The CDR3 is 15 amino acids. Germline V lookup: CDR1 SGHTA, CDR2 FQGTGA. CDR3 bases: TGTGCCAGCAGCCCTGGCGGGGGGTACCAAGAGACCCAGTACTTC. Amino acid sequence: CASSPGGGYQETQYF.

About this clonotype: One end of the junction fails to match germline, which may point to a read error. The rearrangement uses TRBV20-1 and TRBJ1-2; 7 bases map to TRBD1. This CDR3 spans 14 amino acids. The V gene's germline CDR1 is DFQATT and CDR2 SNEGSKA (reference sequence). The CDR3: CSARKQGRYGGHIF. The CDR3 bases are TGCAGTGCTAGAAAACAGGGGAGATACGGTGGCCACATCTTC.

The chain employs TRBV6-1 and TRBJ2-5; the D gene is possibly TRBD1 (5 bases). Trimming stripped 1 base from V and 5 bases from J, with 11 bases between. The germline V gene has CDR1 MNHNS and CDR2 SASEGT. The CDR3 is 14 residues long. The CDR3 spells CASSEGQGVETQYF. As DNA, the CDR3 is TGTGCCAGCAGTGAAGGGCAGGGCGTGGAGACCCAGTACTTC.

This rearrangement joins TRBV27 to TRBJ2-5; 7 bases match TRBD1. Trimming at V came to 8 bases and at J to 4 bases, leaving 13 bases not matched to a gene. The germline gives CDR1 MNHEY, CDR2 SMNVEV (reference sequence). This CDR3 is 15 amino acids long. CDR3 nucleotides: TGTGCCAGCGGAACTCCACAGGGGTTTCGAGAGACCCAGTACTTC. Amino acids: CASGTPQGFRETQYF.

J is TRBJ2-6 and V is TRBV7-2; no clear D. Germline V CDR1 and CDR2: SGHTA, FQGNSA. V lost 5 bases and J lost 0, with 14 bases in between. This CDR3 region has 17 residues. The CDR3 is CASSPRGISSGANVLTF. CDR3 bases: TGTGCCAGCAGCCCAAGAGGTATCAGCTCTGGGGCCAACGTCCTGACTTTC.